A selection of T cell receptor beta chains follows, all from one sample in a study of cytomegalovirus exposure and HLA in healthy donors. Clones were sequenced by immunoSEQ multiplex PCR, and TCRdb holds only the in-frame ones, with some missing. The repertoire has about 120,000 clones, about 75% of them found once; the top ten carry roughly 12%. The sequenced sample consisted of PBMCs. Every receptor here comes from a woman aged 40-49 years in good health and CMV-seropositive. CDR3s include the opening cysteine and the closing phenylalanine or tryptophan. D genes are given only for firm matches. Not every row has a clone size; where given, it reads once, few, many or a size class.

J,size,V,D,DNA,CDR3
TRBJ1-5,few,TRBV6-1,TRBD1,TGTGCCAGCAGGTCGGGACAGGACAATCAGCCCCAGCATTTT,CASRSGQDNQPQHF
TRBJ1-1,few,TRBV29-1,.,TGCAGCGTTGCATATCGGGGGAACACTGAAGCTTTCTTT,CSVAYRGNTEAFF
TRBJ1-6,.,TRBV6-1,.,TGTGCCAGCAGTGAGCGAGACACCTCCCATTCACCCCTCCACTTT,CASSERDTSHSPLHF
TRBJ1-2,.,TRBV30,.,TGTGCCTGGACAGGTTACTATGGCTACACCTTC,CAWTGYYGYTF
TRBJ1-5,.,TRBV30,.,TGTGCCTGGAGTGTGCGAGGGAAGGGGCCCCAGCATTTT,CAWSVRGKGPQHF
TRBJ1-3,.,TRBV7-2,TRBD1,TGTGCCAGCAGCTTAGCGGGGACAGGGGGCGGAAACACCATATATTTT,CASSLAGTGGGNTIYF
TRBJ1-2,.,TRBV18,TRBD1,TGTGCCAGCTCACCAAGACAGGGGGAATACTATGGCTACACCTTC,CASSPRQGEYYGYTF
TRBJ1-2,.,TRBV27,.,TGTGCCAGCAGTTTTACTGGACGGCAAGGAGGTGGAGGCTACACCTTC,CASSFTGRQGGGGYTF
TRBJ1-1,.,TRBV5-1,TRBD1,TGCGCCAGCAGCTCGACAGGGTTGGAGGGGACTGAAGCTTTCTTT,CASSSTGLEGTEAFF
TRBJ1-4,.,TRBV5-6,TRBD1,TGTGCCAGCAGCTTTCGGAATCCGACAGGGGGGGAAAAACTGTTTTTT,CASSFRNPTGGEKLFF
TRBJ1-5,.,TRBV4-1,.,TGCGCCAGCAGCCAGACAGATTATAGCAATCAGCCCCAGCATTTT,CASSQTDYSNQPQHF
TRBJ1-1,.,TRBV7-8,.,TGTGCCAGCAGCGACAGTCCCGGCACTGAAGCTTTCTTT,CASSDSPGTEAFF
TRBJ1-5,.,TRBV18,TRBD1,TGTGCCAGCTCACCGGACAGGGAGGAGCCCCAGCATTTT,CASSPDREEPQHF
TRBJ1-4,.,TRBV5-1,TRBD1,TGCGCCAGCAGCTGGGGGACAGGGGAGCGGGAAAAACTGTTTTTT,CASSWGTGEREKLFF
TRBJ1-5,.,TRBV2,.,TGTGCCAGCAGTGTAATTAACAATCAGCCCCAGCATTTT,CASSVINNQPQHF
TRBJ2-6,.,TRBV10-3,.,TGTGCCATCAGTAGGGACACTATCTCTGGGGCCAACGTCCTGACTTTC,CAISRDTISGANVLTF